This T cell receptor beta chain was identified in a study of CXCR3-negative and CXCR3-positive naive CD8 T cells. There are 14 residues in the CDR3. The germline V gene has CDR1 SGHDN and CDR2 FVKESK. UMI-tagged TRB cDNA libraries were built via 5' RACE. One entry per CDR3 protein, without DNA, is what TCRdb gives after re-calling the 5' RACE reads. The sample has around 50,000 distinct CDR3 sequences. The rearrangement uses TRBV14 and TRBJ2-7; TCRdb outputs TRBD1, but without DNA this stays unchecked. The sequenced material came from naive CXCR3- CD8+ T cells from blood. Subset described: CD45RO-CCR7+CD27+CD95- naive CD8+ T cells lacking CXCR3 (TNR3-). The source is a human donor in good health. Some clones in this sample may be carry-over from other donors' samples. The CDR3 spells CASSYGTLSYEQYF.